A selection of T cell receptor beta chains follows, all from one sample in a study of cytomegalovirus exposure and HLA in healthy donors. The assay was immunoSEQ multiplex PCR, and TCRdb's table has in-frame clones only and misses some. The sample consists of about 110,000 clones, around 73% of them appearing once. The specimen was PBMCs. Receptor source: a young man in good health and CMV-seronegative. The conserved cysteine and the conserved F or W are not part of the CDR3 here.

V gene: TRBV10-2
CDR3 protein: ASSSGGYNEQF

V gene: TRBV6-6
CDR3 protein: ASNSRGGALF

V gene: TRBV19
CDR3 protein: ASSLGQGPEAF

V gene: TRBV27
CDR3 protein: ASSLKLRTEAF

V gene: TRBV28
CDR3 protein: ASSWGLQPQH

V gene: TRBV11-2
CDR3 protein: ASTAGQGSYEQY

V gene: TRBV5-1
CDR3 protein: ASSLRGAASTDTQY

V gene: TRBV10-1
CDR3 protein: ASSVDRGAYGYT

V gene: TRBV28
CDR3 protein: ASSFQGERNTEAF

V gene: TRBV4-1
CDR3 protein: ASSQDGLPGTDTQY

V gene: TRBV5-4
CDR3 protein: ASSLELAVRDTQY

V gene: TRBV6-5
CDR3 protein: ASSFSTGEPDTQY

V gene: TRBV10-2
CDR3 protein: ASQEGRSYEQY

V gene: TRBV10-1
CDR3 protein: ASSESGTSGVYEQY

V gene: TRBV2
CDR3 protein: ASRGLAGKSYNEQF

V gene: TRBV7-9
CDR3 protein: ASSITSPSYEQY

V gene: TRBV15
CDR3 protein: ATSSLLGYT

V gene: TRBV18
CDR3 protein: ASSTRTNTGELF

V gene: TRBV18
CDR3 protein: ASSRDPGSYEQY

V gene: TRBV11-2
CDR3 protein: ASSPRGGDTEAF

V gene: TRBV10-3
CDR3 protein: AISSGQGAYNEQF

V gene: TRBV6-1
CDR3 protein: ATSLAGGYTDTQY

V gene: TRBV6-5
CDR3 protein: ASYRISGNTIY

V gene: TRBV5-1
CDR3 protein: ASSLAPSGVAGEQF

V gene: TRBV9
CDR3 protein: ASSVAGDRRDEQF

V gene: TRBV7-8
CDR3 protein: ASSLVYRSGTSGRSGPNEQF

V gene: TRBV18
CDR3 protein: ASSADRVVDTQY

V gene: TRBV6-5
CDR3 protein: ASSYVTGSRAEAF

V gene: TRBV5-5
CDR3 protein: ASSLAGGYSNQPQH

V gene: TRBV18
CDR3 protein: ASGGGGQQTQY

V gene: TRBV9
CDR3 protein: ASSVNPGGTNEKLF

V gene: TRBV7-8
CDR3 protein: ASSDLVGPEAF

V gene: TRBV25-1
CDR3 protein: ASRSAGEAF

V gene: TRBV10-3
CDR3 protein: AIREGQGARTEAF

V gene: TRBV21-1
CDR3 protein: ASPLRPGGHCYEQY

V gene: TRBV7-2
CDR3 protein: ASSPPRQGALYGYT

V gene: TRBV6-6
CDR3 protein: ASSHGQANYEQY

V gene: TRBV6-5
CDR3 protein: ASSSRQVRNQPQH

V gene: TRBV29-1
CDR3 protein: SGERGGGSETQY

V gene: TRBV29-1
CDR3 protein: SVGGSSYNEQF

V gene: TRBV7-2
CDR3 protein: ASSQGPQPLYEQY

V gene: TRBV19
CDR3 protein: ASSTRVVYGYT

V gene: TRBV30
CDR3 protein: AGGRAHEQY

V gene: TRBV4-3
CDR3 protein: ASSLAENTGELF

V gene: TRBV11-2
CDR3 protein: ASSFSGGLGELF

V gene: TRBV4-1
CDR3 protein: ASSQIFLNTGELF

V gene: TRBV19
CDR3 protein: ASSLPGGATNEKLF

V gene: TRBV5-1
CDR3 protein: ASSSTGHPYNEQF

V gene: TRBV27
CDR3 protein: ASRGQDLLPQH

V gene: TRBV28
CDR3 protein: ASSPQPGQGYYEQY

V gene: TRBV7-7
CDR3 protein: ASSLGLAGGVSELF

V gene: TRBV6-5
CDR3 protein: ASSPDRGVTEAF

V gene: TRBV7-7
CDR3 protein: ASSLAGYQETQY

V gene: TRBV7-2
CDR3 protein: ASSLYRGLNTGELF

V gene: TRBV15
CDR3 protein: ATSREVWGYEQY